Listed here are 12 T cell receptor beta chains from one sample, sequenced in a study of cytomegalovirus exposure and HLA in healthy donors. Primers: 60 Vbeta forward and 13 Jbeta reverse. Profiling relied on immunoSEQ multiplex PCR, and the TCRdb table lists in-frame clones only, not all of them. This sample's table reports about 130,000 clones. The sequenced sample was PBMCs. Every receptor here comes from a man aged 35 to 55 in good health and CMV-seronegative.

V gene TRBV4-1 combines with J gene TRBJ2-7; no firm D call. V was cut by 8 bases and J by 0 bases, with 14 bases left in between. This CDR3 comprises 14 residues. Germline CDR1 MGHRA, CDR2 YSYEKL. The CDR3 loop is CASGFSLASYEQYF. CDR3 bases: TGCGCCAGCGGCTTCTCCCTGGCCTCCTACGAGCAGTACTTC.

This chain links TRBV4-2 with TRBJ2-7; 10 bases agree with TRBD2. From germline, CDR1 is LGHNA and CDR2 YNFKEQ. J gave up 5 bases and V 1 base, and 8 bases lay outside the gene matches. The CDR3 consists of 16 residues. CDR3: CASSQGQREGYHEQYF. CDR3 sequence (DNA): TGTGCCAGCAGCCAAGGTCAGCGGGAGGGCTACCACGAGCAGTACTTC.

The V call is TRBV30, the J call TRBJ2-1; 14 bases align to TRBD2. The CDR3 sequence is 19 residues long. CDR1 and CDR2 (germline): GTSNPN, SVGIG (reference sequence). V dropped 1 base and J dropped 6; count of bases not matched to a gene: 14. The CDR3 protein is CAWSGGLAGEGSWFNEQFF. Here the CDR3 DNA reads TGTGCCTGGAGTGGGGGACTAGCGGGAGAGGGATCATGGTTCAATGAGCAGTTCTTC.

The V call is TRBV19, the J call TRBJ1-1, with D possibly matching TRBD1 (5 bases). From germline, CDR1 is LNHDA and CDR2 SQIVND (reference sequence). This CDR3 is 13 amino acids long. The V gene lost 6 bases and the J gene lost 2 bases, with 10 bases spanning the gap. Written as DNA, the CDR3 is TGTGCCAGTAGGCAGACAGAAAACACTGAAGCTTTCTTT. Protein product: CASRQTENTEAFF.

The chain carries TRBV7-2 and TRBJ2-5; perhaps TRBD2 as D (6 bases). V was clipped by 1 base and J by 5 bases, with 23 bases between them. The CDR3 length is 18 residues. Per germline, CDR1 SGHTA and CDR2 FQGNSA. CDR3 in DNA: TGTGCCAGCAGCTTAGAGTTCGGGGGAGGATCCGAAACGGAGACCCAGTACTTC. It translates to CASSLEFGGGSETETQYF.

The V and J genes are TRBV5-8 and TRBJ1-1; tentatively, D is TRBD1 (5 bases). Per the germline V gene, CDR1 is SGHTS and CDR2 is YDEGEE. The V end lost 0 bases, the J end lost 1 base, and 7 bases lay between the germline ends. There are 14 residues in the CDR3. Here the CDR3 DNA reads TGTGCCAGCAGCTTGGACAGGCAGAACACTGAAGCTTTCTTT. As protein: CASSLDRQNTEAFF.

V and J are TRBV29-1 and TRBJ2-7; 10 bases line up with TRBD2. V trimming: 0 bases; J trimming: 3 bases; junction bases outside the gene matches: 5. The CDR3 extends over 15 amino acids. The germline V gene encodes CDR1 SQVTM and CDR2 ANQGSEA. Here the CDR3 DNA reads TGCAGCGTTGAAGAATCTAGCGGGAGTGTCTACGAGCAGTACTTC. Translated: CSVEESSGSVYEQYF.

V is TRBV4-1 and J is TRBJ1-1; D uncertain. Trimming took off 4 bases at V and 2 bases at J, with 11 bases between the two ends. This CDR3 comprises 14 residues. The V gene's germline CDR1 is MGHRA and CDR2 YSYEKL. This CDR3 reads CASSPTGVNTEAFF. The CDR3 DNA is TGCGCCAGCAGCCCAACGGGTGTTAACACTGAAGCTTTCTTT.

This chain joins TRBV10-3 and TRBJ2-7; D is unclear. V dropped 5 bases and J dropped 5 bases, with 16 bases sitting between them. Germline V lookup: CDR1 ENHRY, CDR2 SYGVKD. The CDR3 runs to 14 residues. DNA for the CDR3: TGTGCCATCAGTCACGACAAAGATGTAAACGAGCAGTACTTC. Translated: CAISHDKDVNEQYF.

The gene calls are TRBV2 and TRBJ1-1, with 8 nucleotides matching TRBD1. The V gene's germline CDR1 is SNHLY and CDR2 FYNNEI. Trimming cost V 9 bases and J 5 bases; bases outside gene matches: 14. This CDR3 spans 15 amino acids. The CDR3 loop reads CASIADRVKTTEAFF. CDR3 in DNA: TGTGCCAGTATAGCGGACAGGGTGAAAACGACTGAAGCTTTCTTT.

V is TRBV18 and J is TRBJ2-3, with D uncertain. The V end was cut by 2 bases, the J end by 6 bases, with 6 bases between. Germline V CDR1 and CDR2: KGHSH, LQKENI. The CDR3 runs to 12 residues. CDR3 nucleotide sequence: TGTGCCAGCTCACCAAAAGCGGATACGCAGTATTTT. Protein product: CASSPKADTQYF.

The J gene is TRBJ2-5, the V gene TRBV10-3, with TRBD2 identical over 12 bases. Near its end, the DNA agrees better with TRBJ2-7, so the J call may be wrong. In germline, CDR1 is ENHRY, CDR2 SYGVKD. There are 18 residues in the CDR3. This CDR3 reads CAIRGLASGRALPSEQYF. The CDR3 nucleotides read TGTGCCATCAGAGGTTTAGCTAGCGGGAGGGCCCTCCCTTCCGAGCAGTACTTC.